The rows below give T cell receptor beta chains drawn from one sample of a study of OX40 agonist ivuxolimab in advanced cancers. Profiling relied on immunoSEQ multiplex PCR, and the TCRdb table lists in-frame clones only, not all of them. The sample shows around 65,000 clones, 80% of them seen only once. Material: CD4+ or CD8+ T cells sorted from blood, obtained in a trial of the OX40 agonist ivuxolimab. The receptors come from an adult with an advanced solid tumor such as melanoma, head and neck, liver or kidney cancer. CDR3s include the opening cysteine and the closing phenylalanine or tryptophan. Clone size, where shown, is once, few, many, or a class for clones that have expanded.

J: TRBJ1-1; size: .; V: TRBV6-1; CDR3: CASSEPAGGSAEAFF
J: TRBJ1-4; size: .; V: TRBV5-8; CDR3: CASTQEDFTNEKLFF
J: TRBJ1-2; size: .; V: TRBV6-1; CDR3: CASSETAGYGYTF
J: TRBJ2-1; size: .; V: TRBV18; CDR3: CASSQLGGNEQFF
J: TRBJ1-2; size: .; V: TRBV2; CDR3: CASSAQADYGYTF
J: TRBJ1-5; size: .; V: TRBV6-6; CDR3: CASSNSGGPQHF
J: TRBJ2-7; size: .; V: TRBV19; CDR3: CASSLQGPYEQYF
J: TRBJ2-6; size: .; V: TRBV5-6; CDR3: CASLGRGHISGANVLTF
J: TRBJ1-3; size: .; V: TRBV5-1; CDR3: CASSVVTGSGNTIYF
J: TRBJ2-3; size: .; V: TRBV18; CDR3: CASSPGSGDQTDTQYF
J: TRBJ1-1; size: .; V: TRBV30; CDR3: CAWTRPGDTEAFF
J: TRBJ2-7; size: .; V: TRBV9; CDR3: CASSAGLAGEEQYF
J: TRBJ1-5; size: .; V: TRBV19; CDR3: CASSRQLFSNQPQHF
J: TRBJ2-1; size: .; V: TRBV5-1; CDR3: CASSSTQGYEQFF
J: TRBJ1-6; size: .; V: TRBV7-9; CDR3: CASRTHSSPLHF
J: TRBJ1-3; size: .; V: TRBV6-1; CDR3: CASSEVSIYF
J: TRBJ1-1; size: few; V: TRBV10-3; CDR3: CAIRGNTEAFF
J: TRBJ1-2; size: .; V: TRBV5-1; CDR3: CASSLGGAGSSYGYTF
J: TRBJ2-7; size: .; V: TRBV9; CDR3: CASSKDTYEQYF
J: TRBJ1-5; size: .; V: TRBV19; CDR3: CASRTKNQPQHF
J: TRBJ1-1; size: .; V: TRBV6-1; CDR3: CASSQPPATGVAFF
J: TRBJ1-2; size: .; V: TRBV5-1; CDR3: CASSLGTGGNYGYTF
J: TRBJ1-2; size: .; V: TRBV18; CDR3: CASSLRQELDYGYTF
J: .; size: .; V: TRBV19; CDR3: CASSAYRDSEQYF
J: TRBJ1-1; size: .; V: TRBV2; CDR3: CASSEERGTEAFF
J: TRBJ1-5; size: few; V: TRBV28; CDR3: CASSPGGRDSNQPQHF
J: TRBJ1-5; size: few; V: TRBV7-8; CDR3: CASGGQGGSNQPQHF
J: TRBJ1-2; size: once; V: TRBV6-1; CDR3: CASSVDRGLGYGYTF
J: TRBJ2-5; size: .; V: TRBV19; CDR3: CASSTSGGGGKTQYF
J: TRBJ2-5; size: .; V: TRBV28; CDR3: CASRELAGGKTQYF
J: TRBJ2-7; size: .; V: TRBV27; CDR3: CASTKSSGSYEQYF
J: TRBJ1-4; size: .; V: TRBV28; CDR3: CASSLLQEKLFF
J: TRBJ2-2; size: .; V: TRBV7-7; CDR3: CASSRDINTGELFF
J: TRBJ2-1; size: .; V: TRBV15; CDR3: CATSKLAGSYNEQFF
J: TRBJ1-2; size: .; V: TRBV27; CDR3: CASSLTGDGYTF
J: TRBJ2-7; size: .; V: TRBV6-1; CDR3: CASSIPGGHYEQYF
J: TRBJ1-5; size: .; V: TRBV6-5; CDR3: CASRDRQGAQHF
J: TRBJ1-2; size: .; V: TRBV2; CDR3: CASSPDALYGYTF
J: TRBJ2-1; size: .; V: TRBV2; CDR3: CASSATSGSPSEQFF
J: TRBJ2-5; size: few; V: TRBV5-1; CDR3: CASSLASQETQYF
J: TRBJ2-1; size: .; V: TRBV23-1; CDR3: CASSPDRGHNEQFF
J: TRBJ1-1; size: .; V: TRBV6-5; CDR3: CASSDRRDAFF
J: TRBJ1-5; size: .; V: TRBV10-1; CDR3: CASSPKGRDGRWNQPQHF
J: TRBJ1-1; size: .; V: TRBV10-1; CDR3: CASSERQGRAFF
J: TRBJ1-4; size: .; V: TRBV21-1; CDR3: CASGPREGPEEKLFF
J: TRBJ2-5; size: .; V: TRBV5-4; CDR3: CASSLRLKAETQYF
J: TRBJ1-5; size: .; V: TRBV27; CDR3: CASRRTGEVQPQHF
J: TRBJ2-2; size: few; V: TRBV11-1; CDR3: CASSLSGNTGELFF
J: TRBJ2-3; size: few; V: TRBV28; CDR3: CAIGTSGTPTQYF
J: TRBJ2-3; size: .; V: TRBV11-3; CDR3: CASSLAGTNTDTQYF
J: TRBJ2-7; size: .; V: TRBV5-1; CDR3: CASSPTPAAYEQYF
J: TRBJ1-1; size: once; V: TRBV5-1; CDR3: CASSPRGDNTEAFF
J: TRBJ1-2; size: once; V: TRBV4-2; CDR3: CASSHPYKDRAAGYTF
J: TRBJ2-7; size: .; V: TRBV27; CDR3: CASTPEGTGGYEQYF
J: TRBJ2-7; size: .; V: TRBV7-9; CDR3: CASSLSRTTGGDEQYF
J: TRBJ1-2; size: .; V: TRBV6-5; CDR3: CASRPYGQGLGGYTF
J: TRBJ1-4; size: .; V: TRBV27; CDR3: CASSLRSGLELFF
J: TRBJ2-7; size: .; V: TRBV5-4; CDR3: CASSLAGGGSSYEQYF
J: TRBJ2-7; size: .; V: TRBV5-4; CDR3: CASSSRLAGGLNEQYF